Listed here are 24 T cell receptor beta chains from one sample, sequenced in a study of blood T cell repertoires in COVID-19. TCRdb's copy holds only in-frame clones and misses some; the assay was immunoSEQ multiplex PCR. The sample includes over 50,000 clones, around four fifths seen only once; the top ten take 4.5% to 5.5%. Sequences were obtained from peripheral blood. The receptors stem from a man between 65 and 85 years old with acute or convalescent COVID-19.

V and J are TRBV19 and TRBJ1-2; D is perhaps TRBD1 (5 bases). From germline, CDR1 is LNHDA and CDR2 SQIVND (reference sequence). Trimming took off 4 bases at V and 3 bases at J, with 18 bases between the two ends. The CDR3 is made up of 16 amino acids. This CDR3 reads CASSRRQRISDYGYTF. As DNA, the CDR3 is TGTGCCAGTAGTAGGAGACAGAGGATTTCGGACTATGGCTACACCTTC.

The rearrangement links TRBV5-5 to TRBJ2-1; 10 bases are a match to TRBD1. Germline CDR1 SGHKS, CDR2 YYEKEE (reference sequence). CDR3 length: 16 amino acids. V lost 3 bases to trimming and J lost 9 bases; unmatched junction nucleotides: 12. CDR3 sequence: CASSSLRDRGLSEQFF. CDR3 nucleotides: TGTGCCAGCAGCTCCCTCCGGGACAGGGGTCTAAGTGAGCAGTTCTTC.

The chain uses TRBV28 and TRBJ2-6; no firm D call. The CDR3 length is 15 residues. The germline CDR1 and CDR2 sequences are MDHEN and SYDVKM. V gave up 5 bases and J gave up 1 base, with 9 bases separating them. The CDR3 DNA follows: TGTGCCAGCAGTCCGGGTGGGTCTGGGGCCAACGTCCTGACTTTC. Protein sequence: CASSPGGSGANVLTF.

The V call is TRBV11-2, the J call TRBJ2-2; 7 bases align to TRBD1. The V segment lost 1 base and the J segment 8 bases; nucleotides outside the gene matches: 7. CDR3 length equals 15 residues. Germline V gene sequence: CDR1 SGHAT, CDR2 FQNNGV. The CDR3 coding sequence is TGTGCCAGCAGCTTAGTGTGGCAGGGGGTTGGGGAGCTGTTTTTT. Protein sequence: CASSLVWQGVGELFF.

The chain uses TRBV4-1 and TRBJ1-5; D uncertain. V gave up 1 base and J gave up 4 bases, with 11 bases separating them. From germline, CDR1 is MGHRA and CDR2 YSYEKL. This CDR3 has 15 amino acids. CDR3: CASSQVILLNQPQHF. The CDR3 nucleotides read TGCGCCAGCAGCCAAGTGATACTGCTAAATCAGCCCCAGCATTTT.

The chain recombines TRBV7-9 with TRBJ1-1; 8 nucleotides line up with TRBD1. J lost 10 bases, V lost 5 bases, and 9 bases had no gene match. The CDR3 consists of 13 residues. CDR1 and CDR2 (germline): SEHNR, FQNEAQ (reference sequence). CDR3 residues: CASSPWGGQGAFF. Written as DNA, the CDR3 is TGTGCCAGCAGCCCCTGGGGAGGACAGGGAGCTTTCTTT.

V gene TRBV15 combines with J gene TRBJ1-2; D not resolved. The CDR3 contains 15 residues. The germline V gene has CDR1 LNHNV and CDR2 YYDKDF (reference sequence). The V and J ends lost 1 base and 4 bases respectively, with 13 bases between them. CDR3 nucleotide sequence: TGTGCCACCAGCAGAGGGCTAACAGAGCTCTATGGCTACACCTTC. Translated, it gives CATSRGLTELYGYTF.

This clone was seen only a few times. The V call is TRBV10-2, the J call TRBJ1-5, with D perhaps matching TRBD1 (5 bases). Per germline, CDR1 WSHSY and CDR2 SAAADI. The CDR3 contains 14 residues. V shed 7 bases and J shed 4 bases, with 14 bases lying between them. CDR3 loop: CASNNAGLNQPQHF. The CDR3 bases are TGCGCCAGCAATAACGCGGGGCTTAATCAGCCCCAGCATTTT.

This chain links TRBV6-5 with TRBJ2-3; TRBD2 agrees at 16 bases. V was pared by 0 bases and J by 11 bases, with 2 bases of the junction left unmatched. Per the germline V gene, CDR1 is MNHEY and CDR2 is SVGAGI. The CDR3 is made up of 15 amino acids. The CDR3 loop reads CASSYSGLAGGWQYF. CDR3 DNA sequence: TGTGCCAGCAGTTACTCGGGACTAGCGGGGGGGTGGCAGTATTTT.

The J gene is TRBJ1-4, the V gene TRBV5-6; 7 bases line up with TRBD1. The J segment lost 6 bases and the V segment lost 4 bases, leaving 9 bases of the junction unmatched. Germline CDR1 is SGHDT and CDR2 is YYEEEE. The CDR3 covers 15 residues. The CDR3 coding sequence is TGTGCCAGCAGCCCATCTTCAGGGGGACATGAAAAACTGTTTTTT. This sequence encodes CASSPSSGGHEKLFF.

The V gene is TRBV5-1, the J gene TRBJ2-3; a possible D gene is TRBD1 (5 bases). The CDR3 runs 15 residues. Trimming took 4 bases from V and 1 from J, leaving 13 bases between them. CDR1 is SGHRS, CDR2 YFSETQ, per germline. In DNA, the CDR3 is TGCGCCAGCAGCCTAGGGGAATCGGGCACAGATACGCAGTATTTT. Its protein is CASSLGESGTDTQYF.

A few counts support this clone. The chain is built from TRBV28 and TRBJ2-5; the D gene is possibly TRBD1 (6 bases). The germline V gene encodes CDR1 MDHEN and CDR2 SYDVKM. V dropped 6 bases and J dropped 5 bases, with 13 bases sitting between them. The CDR3 is made up of 13 amino acids. The CDR3: CASSDRMGETQYF. CDR3 DNA sequence: TGTGCCAGCAGCGACAGGATGGGCGAGACCCAGTACTTC.

The chain joins TRBV5-1 to TRBJ2-1; 12 bases agree with TRBD1. V shed 5 bases, J shed 6 bases, and the junction held 6 bases outside the gene matches. Germline values: CDR1 SGHRS, CDR2 YFSETQ. The CDR3 length is 15 residues. The CDR3 bases are TGCGCCAGCAGATCGGGACAGGGGGCCGGCAATGAGCAGTTCTTC. It specifies CASRSGQGAGNEQFF.

The V gene is TRBV12-3 or TRBV12-4, the J gene TRBJ1-2; the D is unclear. Trimming took 3 bases from V and 6 from J, leaving 8 bases between them. The length of the CDR3 is 12 residues. CDR3 in amino acids: CASSLPGDGYTF. The DNA of the CDR3 is TGTGCCAGCAGTTTGCCCGGGGATGGCTACACCTTC.

The rearrangement links TRBV28 to TRBJ2-3; 7 bases map to TRBD2. The CDR3 runs 13 residues. CDR1 is MDHEN, CDR2 SYDVKM, per germline. With V trimmed by 6 bases and J by 3 bases, 3 bases remained unmatched. The CDR3 loop reads CASRRLATDTQYF. The DNA for the CDR3 is TGTGCCAGCAGACGACTAGCTACAGATACGCAGTATTTT.

This clone was detected once. V usage is TRBV5-1 and J usage is TRBJ1-2; the match to TRBD1 covers 8 bases. Germline CDR1 reads SGHRS; CDR2 reads YFSETQ. This CDR3 region has 15 residues. The J segment lost 2 bases and the V segment lost 4 bases, leaving 7 bases of the junction unmatched. The CDR3 region is CASSREDRVNYGYTF. The CDR3 DNA follows: TGCGCCAGCAGCAGAGAGGACAGGGTCAACTATGGCTACACCTTC.

The CDR3 DNA sequence: TGTGCCAGCAGCTTCCGATCCGGGACAGGGGGCAACTATGGCTACACCTTC. Protein: CASSFRSGTGGNYGYTF. The chain uses TRBV7-2 and TRBJ1-2; 12 nucleotides match TRBD1. The CDR3 loop spans 17 amino acids. With V trimmed by 3 bases and J by 2 bases, 7 bases remained unmatched. CDR1 is SGHTA, CDR2 FQGNSA, per germline.

This chain links TRBV19 with TRBJ2-3; 7 bases map to TRBD2. The CDR3 runs to 15 residues. Unmatched junction bases numbered 4, after V lost 1 base and J lost 3 bases. CDR1 is LNHDA and CDR2 is SQIVND in the germline V gene (reference sequence). In DNA form, the CDR3 reads TGTGCCAGTAGTATAGTGGGGGGGAGGACAGATACGCAGTATTTT. Translation: CASSIVGGRTDTQYF.

The chain joins TRBV7-8 to TRBJ1-2, with TRBD1 matching 9 bases. The CDR3 extends over 14 amino acids. V lost 3 bases and J lost 2; bases outside the gene matches: 1. Germline CDR1 and CDR2: SGHVS and FQNEAQ. The CDR3 DNA reads TGTGCCAGCAGCTTGGGGACAGGGAACTATGGCTACACCTTC. The encoded protein is CASSLGTGNYGYTF.

The chain couples TRBV29-1 to TRBJ1-3; D possibly corresponds to TRBD1 (6 bases). There are 16 residues in the CDR3. V was shortened by 6 bases and J by 0 bases, with 18 bases between the two germline ends. Germline V lookup: CDR1 SQVTM, CDR2 ANQGSEA. The CDR3 loop reads CSVSGGRDFSGNTIYF. The CDR3 DNA sequence: TGCAGCGTGAGCGGGGGCAGGGATTTCTCTGGAAACACCATATATTTT.

The V call is TRBV4-1, the J call TRBJ1-2, with D uncertain. The germline V gene encodes CDR1 MGHRA and CDR2 YSYEKL. The length of the CDR3 is 14 residues. The V end was cut by 1 base, the J end by 0 bases, with 6 bases between. The CDR3 DNA follows: TGCGCCAGCAGCCAAGTTCAGACTAACTATGGCTACACCTTC. This gives the protein CASSQVQTNYGYTF.

The rearrangement links TRBV27 to TRBJ2-7, with D perhaps matching TRBD1 (6 bases). The CDR3 covers 15 residues. The V gene lost 3 bases and the J gene lost 0 bases, with 12 bases spanning the gap. Germline V gene lookup returns CDR1 MNHEY and CDR2 SMNVEV (reference sequence). This chain's CDR3 is CASSFNRQVSYEQYF. For the CDR3, the DNA is TGTGCCAGCAGTTTCAACCGACAGGTCTCCTACGAGCAGTACTTC.

The chain carries TRBV5-1 and TRBJ2-6; a possible D gene is TRBD1 (6 bases). CDR3 size: 18 residues. From germline, CDR1 is SGHRS and CDR2 YFSETQ. Trimming stripped 2 bases from V and 4 bases from J, with 19 bases between. The CDR3 spells CASSLLGAPTLGANVLTF. CDR3 nucleotide sequence: TGCGCCAGCAGCTTACTGGGGGCGCCAACCCTAGGGGCCAACGTCCTGACTTTC.

This sequence joins TRBV6-5 and TRBJ1-1; D not certain. V lost 8 bases and J 1 base, leaving 5 bases between the germline ends. CDR3 length equals 11 residues. Germline V CDR1 and CDR2: MNHEY, SVGAGI. The CDR3 region is CASGRNTEAFF. CDR3 DNA sequence: TGTGCCAGCGGGAGGAACACTGAAGCTTTCTTT.